A single sample is the source of the 27 T cell receptor beta chains below, sequenced in a study of spatial heterogeneity in lung cancer. The time point was: sample taken at primary tumor resection. No cells were sorted before sequencing. The whole RNA sequenced was extracted from tumor, nontumor lung or frozen PBMC. TCRdb re-called the 5' RACE reads with MiXCR, one entry per CDR3 protein. In the table there are roughly 9,800 distinct CDR3 sequences, roughly 5% of which are singletons. The input for sequencing was PBMCs, taken at surgery. These receptor sequences come from a male donor with early-stage non-small cell lung cancer.

This clonotype was seen at least ten times. The chain recombines TRBV20-1 with TRBJ2-5; TRBD2 matches 14 bases. Germline trimming cut 2 bases from V and 5 bases from J; bases unmatched to any gene: 7. Germline CDR1 is DFQATT and CDR2 is SNEGSKA (reference sequence). The CDR3 is 16 amino acids. CDR3 DNA: TGCAGTGCTAGAAAGACTAGCGGGAGGGCCGGTGAGACCCAGTACTTC. Translation: CSARKTSGRAGETQYF.

This clonotype was detected ten times or more. This chain joins TRBV6-6 and TRBJ2-2; D is perhaps TRBD1 (6 bases). The CDR3 sequence is 13 residues long. CDR1 is MNHNY, CDR2 SVGAGI, per germline (reference sequence). Trimming stripped 11 bases from V and 3 bases from J, with 13 bases between. The CDR3 bases are TGTGCCGCCTGGGGGCAAGACACCGGGGAGCTGTTTTTT. Protein: CAAWGQDTGELFF.

The gene calls are TRBV7-2 and TRBJ2-3; 8 nucleotides align to TRBD1. The ends lost 4 bases at V and 1 base at J; junction bases unmatched: 4. Germline loops: CDR1 SGHTA, CDR2 FQGNSA. The CDR3 sequence is 15 residues long. This CDR3 is CASSSLGQGTDTQYF. The CDR3 DNA reads TGTGCCAGCAGCTCTCTGGGACAGGGCACAGATACGCAGTATTTT.

The gene calls are TRBV29-1 and TRBJ1-2, with D possibly matching TRBD1 (6 bases). Germline values: CDR1 SQVTM, CDR2 ANQGSEA. The CDR3 loop spans 14 amino acids. Between the trimmed V and J ends, which lost 4 bases and 1 base, there was a span of 13 bases. The CDR3 reads CSVGGGRINYGYTF. The CDR3 coding sequence is TGCAGCGTTGGAGGGGGACGGATTAACTATGGCTACACCTTC.

In this sample, this clonotype is medium-sized (0.01 to 0.1%). The V gene is TRBV23-1, the J gene TRBJ2-1, with TRBD2 identical over 8 bases. TRBV23-1 is identified as an open reading frame with a role that is uncertain. V was clipped by 2 bases and J by 9 bases; unmatched bases: 15. This CDR3 region has 17 residues. The CDR3 loop reads CASSQTEVTGGRVEQFF. Written as DNA, the CDR3 is TGCGCCAGCAGTCAAACGGAGGTTACGGGAGGGCGGGTTGAGCAGTTCTTC.

This clonotype is classed as medium-sized (0.01 to 0.1%). The V and J genes are TRBV6-2 or TRBV6-3 and TRBJ1-2; 7 bases are a match to TRBD1. The germline V gene has CDR1 MNHEY and CDR2 SVGEGT. J gave up 2 bases and V 11 bases, and 5 bases lay outside the gene matches. The CDR3 loop spans 12 amino acids. The CDR3 loop is CAVRGINYGYTF. The CDR3 DNA follows: TGTGCCGTCAGGGGGATCAACTATGGCTACACCTTC.

This chain links TRBV28 with TRBJ1-3, with D possibly being TRBD1 (5 bases). The CDR3 totals 15 residues. V was clipped by 6 bases and J by 0 bases, with 12 bases between them. Looked up from germline, CDR1 is MDHEN and CDR2 is SYDVKM. The CDR3 sequence is CASRGDGSSGNTIYF. DNA of the CDR3: TGTGCCAGCAGGGGGGACGGGAGCTCTGGAAACACCATATATTTT.

In its sample, this clonotype is medium-sized. V is TRBV3-1 and J is TRBJ1-1; no firm D call. V gave up 1 base and J gave up 1 base, with 7 bases separating them. The CDR3 runs to 14 residues. Germline CDR1 is LGHDT and CDR2 is YNNKEL (reference sequence). CDR3 sequence: CASSQARANTEAFF. DNA for the CDR3: TGTGCCAGCAGCCAAGCTAGGGCGAACACTGAAGCTTTCTTT.

This chain connects TRBV6-2 or TRBV6-3 to TRBJ2-5, with D maybe TRBD1 (6 bases). V was shortened by 2 bases and J by 3 bases, with 16 bases between the two germline ends. Germline CDR1 MNHEY, CDR2 SVGEGT. This CDR3 is 16 amino acids long. The CDR3 coding sequence is TGTGCCAGCAGTTACCCTACTCAGGGGATAGAAGAGACCCAGTACTTC. It yields the protein CASSYPTQGIEETQYF.

This clonotype is classed as medium-sized. The chain is built from TRBV20-1 and TRBJ2-3, with D maybe TRBD2 (5 bases). Trimming cost V 5 bases and J 6 bases, with 21 bases left between them. The germline CDR1 and CDR2 sequences are DFQATT and SNEGSKA (reference sequence). The length of the CDR3 is 15 residues. The CDR3 DNA reads as TGCAGTGCTCCCTTTGAGGGAGCGAAACGGGATACGCAGTATTTT. As protein: CSAPFEGAKRDTQYF.

This clonotype was detected many times. The chain couples TRBV13 to TRBJ2-5; TRBD2 agrees at 7 bases. V dropped 5 bases and J dropped 1; count of bases not matched to a gene: 7. The CDR3 covers 15 residues. CDR1 is PRHDT, CDR2 FYEKMQ, per germline (reference sequence). The CDR3, as DNA: TGTGCCAGCAGCACGATAGCGGGCTTCCAAGAGACCCAGTACTTC. Translation: CASSTIAGFQETQYF. Full variable domain (outside the CDR3, taken from reference TRBV13 and TRBJ2-5): AAGVIQSPRHLIKEKRETATLKCYPIPRHDTVYWYQQGPGQDPQFLISFYEKMQSDKGSIPDRFSAQQFSDYHSELNMSSLELGDSALYFCASSTIAGFQETQYFGPGTRLLVL.

This clonotype was found many times. The chain is built from TRBV29-1 and TRBJ1-1; TRBD1 matches at 7 bases. The CDR3 runs to 13 residues. The germline V gene has CDR1 SQVTM and CDR2 ANQGSEA. V lost 7 bases to trimming and J lost 0 bases; unmatched junction nucleotides: 5. For the CDR3, the DNA is TGCAGCGCGGCGGGACAGATGAACACTGAAGCTTTCTTT. It yields the protein CSAAGQMNTEAFF.

The sample holds many counts of this clonotype. The chain combines TRBV29-1 with TRBJ2-1; 12 bases agree with TRBD2. There are 14 residues in the CDR3. Germline V gene sequence: CDR1 SQVTM, CDR2 ANQGSEA. After removal of 5 bases from V and 7 bases from J, the junction contained 6 bases not matched to a gene. The CDR3 loop reads CSVLVTSGRNEQFF. The CDR3, as DNA: TGCAGCGTTCTCGTGACTAGCGGGAGAAATGAGCAGTTCTTC.

This clonotype was recorded at least ten times. V is TRBV29-1 and J is TRBJ2-5; a possible D gene is TRBD1 (5 bases). Germline V gives CDR1 SQVTM, CDR2 ANQGSEA. The CDR3 loop spans 13 amino acids. V dropped 4 bases and J dropped 6 bases, with 15 bases sitting between them. In DNA, the CDR3 is TGCAGCGTTGCTCCGACAGCAGGAAAGACCCAGTACTTC. This translates into CSVAPTAGKTQYF.

At least ten counts were recorded for this clonotype. The chain combines TRBV29-1 with TRBJ2-2, with TRBD1 matching 7 bases. CDR3 length: 15 amino acids. The V gene's germline CDR1 is SQVTM and CDR2 ANQGSEA. With 7 bases clipped from V and 0 bases from J, the junction kept 8 bases outside the gene matches. CDR3 region: CSASSGQSNTGELFF. In DNA form, the CDR3 reads TGCAGCGCAAGCTCGGGACAGTCGAACACCGGGGAGCTGTTTTTT.

In the case of this clonotype: This may be a read error: a much more frequent sequence differs by one nucleotide. This chain links TRBV15 with TRBJ1-2, with TRBD1 matching 7 bases. The CDR3 loop spans 15 amino acids. Germline-derived CDR1 and CDR2 are LNHNV and YYDKDF (reference sequence). CDR3 residues: CATNRDREANYGYTF. The CDR3 DNA reads as TGTGCCACCAACAGAGACAGGGAAGCTAACTATGGCTACACCTTC.

The sample holds many counts of this clonotype. The chain combines TRBV12-3 or TRBV12-4 with TRBJ1-1; possibly TRBD1 for D (5 bases). The CDR3 spans 14 residues. V dropped 7 bases and J dropped 3 bases, with 15 bases sitting between them. CDR3 sequence reads: CASTEGQDHTEAFF. CDR3 coding DNA: TGTGCCAGCACAGAGGGGCAGGACCACACTGAAGCTTTCTTT.

This clonotype is medium-sized within its sample. The rearrangement joins TRBV27 to TRBJ2-3, with D perhaps given as TRBD1 or TRBD2 (5 bases each). V gave up 6 bases and J gave up 0 bases, with 16 bases separating them. The V gene's germline CDR1 is MNHEY and CDR2 SMNVEV (reference sequence). This CDR3 region has 16 residues. The CDR3 bases are TGTGCCAGCAGCCGAAGGGACCCCCAGAGCACAGATACGCAGTATTTT. Translating it yields CASSRRDPQSTDTQYF.

This clonotype qualifies as medium-sized. The gene calls are TRBV28 and TRBJ2-7; D is uncertain. CDR3 size: 16 residues. The V gene lost 6 bases and the J gene lost 3 bases, with 21 bases spanning the gap. Germline V gene sequence: CDR1 MDHEN, CDR2 SYDVKM. CDR3 sequence reads: CASSPPTHSTLYEQYF. CDR3 DNA sequence: TGTGCCAGCAGCCCGCCGACACATTCCACTCTCTACGAGCAGTACTTC.

This clonotype has a count of ten or more. The chain couples TRBV10-3 to TRBJ2-3; 16 bases agree with TRBD2. The CDR3 spans 17 residues. Germline assignment: CDR1 ENHRY and CDR2 SYGVKD. V was pared by 7 bases and J by 9 bases, with 13 bases of the junction left unmatched. The CDR3 DNA is TGTGCCATCACACCAACGGGGACTAGCGGGGGGGCCGAGACGCAGTATTTT. Translated: CAITPTGTSGGAETQYF.

This clonotype was detected many times. V and J are TRBV6-2 or TRBV6-3 and TRBJ2-1; TRBD2 might be the D (6 bases). CDR3 length equals 15 residues. Germline CDR1 MNHEY, CDR2 SVGEGT. V lost 0 bases to trimming and J lost 7 bases, with 13 bases between them. CDR3 loop: CASSYSLGGMNEQFF. CDR3 DNA: TGTGCCAGCAGTTACTCACTAGGAGGGATGAATGAGCAGTTCTTC.

V usage is TRBV2 and J usage is TRBJ1-4, with TRBD1 matching 10 bases. The CDR3 totals 17 residues. V was clipped by 6 bases and J by 8 bases; unmatched bases: 15. CDR1 and CDR2 from the germline V gene are SNHLY and FYNNEI. CDR3 DNA: TGTGCCAGCAGGGAACCGACAGGGGGCCGATCGAGCGAAAAACTGTTTTTT. Translating gives CASREPTGGRSSEKLFF. Complete variable domain (other parts from reference TRBV2 and TRBJ1-4): EPEVTQTPSHQVTQMGQEVILRCVPISNHLYFYWYRQILGQKVEFLVSFYNNEISEKSEIFDDQFSVERPDGSNFTLKIRSTKLEDSAMYFCASREPTGGRSSEKLFFGSGTQLSVL.

This clonotype appeared many times. The gene calls are TRBV7-2 and TRBJ2-5, with D unclear. The CDR3 contains 13 residues. Trimming pared 4 bases from V and 5 bases from J, leaving 11 bases between. Germline CDR1 is SGHTA and CDR2 is FQGNSA. This CDR3 is CASSSRIPETQYF. In nucleotides, the CDR3 is TGTGCCAGCAGCTCTAGGATCCCGGAGACCCAGTACTTC.

This clonotype was detected many times. The chain links TRBV29-1 to TRBJ1-4, with no clear D. Trimming cost V 6 bases and J 0 bases, with 8 bases left between them. The length of the CDR3 is 13 residues. Germline V gene sequence: CDR1 SQVTM, CDR2 ANQGSEA. The CDR3 loop reads CSVQDATNEKLFF. For the CDR3, the DNA is TGCAGCGTCCAGGACGCAACTAATGAAAAACTGTTTTTT.

This clonotype qualifies as medium-sized. V gene TRBV4-3 combines with J gene TRBJ2-1; no clear D. Germline V gene sequence: CDR1 LGHNA, CDR2 YSLEER. The CDR3 runs to 17 residues. Trimming left V 0 bases short and J 0 bases short, with 12 bases between. CDR3 sequence (DNA): TGCGCCAGCAGCCAAGAGCATACCGAGAGCTCCTACAATGAGCAGTTCTTC. Amino acids: CASSQEHTESSYNEQFF.

This clonotype has at least ten counts. The chain combines TRBV5-1 with TRBJ2-7, with D possibly TRBD1 on 5 matching bases. The CDR3 is 16 amino acids. Looked up from germline, CDR1 is SGHRS and CDR2 is YFSETQ. Trimming took off 0 bases at V and 0 bases at J, with 13 bases between the two ends. As DNA, the CDR3 is TGCGCCAGCAGCTTGGATACAGGACCCTACTCCTACGAGCAGTACTTC. Its protein product is CASSLDTGPYSYEQYF.

This chain connects TRBV2 to TRBJ1-1, with D hard to call. The CDR3 covers 14 residues. From germline, CDR1 is SNHLY and CDR2 FYNNEI. V was clipped by 6 bases and J by 6 bases, with 17 bases between them. In nucleotides, the CDR3 is TGTGCCAGCAGACTCTTGGCCCTATACGCTGAAGCTTTCTTT. This encodes CASRLLALYAEAFF.